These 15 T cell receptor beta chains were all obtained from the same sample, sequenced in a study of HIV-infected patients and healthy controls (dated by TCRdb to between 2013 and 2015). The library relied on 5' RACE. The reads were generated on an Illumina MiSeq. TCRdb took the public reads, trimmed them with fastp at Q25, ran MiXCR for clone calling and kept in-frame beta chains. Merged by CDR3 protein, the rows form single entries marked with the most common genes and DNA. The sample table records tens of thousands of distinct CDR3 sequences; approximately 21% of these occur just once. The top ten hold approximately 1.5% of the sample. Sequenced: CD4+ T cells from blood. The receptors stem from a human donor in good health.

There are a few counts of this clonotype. In nucleotides, the CDR3 is TGTGCCAGCAGCTTGGGGTCCGCCTCAGGGGAGGCGCAGTATTTT. It codes for CASSLGSASGEAQYF. The J gene is TRBJ2-3, the V gene TRBV7-2; D might be TRBD1 or TRBD2, each matching 6 bases. V was trimmed by 3 bases and J by 10 bases, leaving 20 bases between them. The germline V gene has CDR1 SGHTA and CDR2 FQGNSA. This CDR3 comprises 15 residues.

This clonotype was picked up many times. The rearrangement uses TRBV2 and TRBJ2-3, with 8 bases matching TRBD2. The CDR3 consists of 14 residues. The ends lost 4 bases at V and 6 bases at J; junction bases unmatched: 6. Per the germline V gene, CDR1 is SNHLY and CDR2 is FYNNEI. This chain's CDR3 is CASSVGTRSDTQYF. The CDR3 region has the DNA TGTGCCAGCAGTGTTGGGACTAGATCGGATACGCAGTATTTT.

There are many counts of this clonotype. The CDR3 spells CASSYGRVGVGFSPLHF. Here the CDR3 DNA reads TGTGCCAGCAGTTACGGTCGGGTAGGAGTAGGATTTTCACCCCTCCACTTT. This chain connects TRBV6-6 to TRBJ1-6, with D hard to call. Per the germline V gene, CDR1 is MNHNY and CDR2 is SVGAGI (reference sequence). The CDR3 is made up of 17 amino acids. V lost 2 bases, J lost 9 bases, and 20 bases lay in between.

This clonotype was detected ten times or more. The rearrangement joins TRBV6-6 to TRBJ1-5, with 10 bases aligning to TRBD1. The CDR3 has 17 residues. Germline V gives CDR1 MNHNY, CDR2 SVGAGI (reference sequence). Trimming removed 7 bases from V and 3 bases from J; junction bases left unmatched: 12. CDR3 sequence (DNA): TGTGCCAGCACCCCGGCTGGGACAGGGGCCGACAATCAGCCCCAGCATTTT. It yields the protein CASTPAGTGADNQPQHF.

The CDR3 here is CASSQQGPGTGWNIQYF. CDR3 DNA: TGTGCCAGCAGCCAACAAGGACCCGGCACAGGGTGGAACATTCAGTACTTC. The chain has TRBV3-1 and TRBJ2-4, with a weak D call TRBD1 (6 bases). V was pared by 2 bases and J by 7 bases, with 21 bases between. The CDR3 sequence is 17 residues long. Germline lookup yields CDR1 LGHDT and CDR2 YNNKEL (reference sequence).

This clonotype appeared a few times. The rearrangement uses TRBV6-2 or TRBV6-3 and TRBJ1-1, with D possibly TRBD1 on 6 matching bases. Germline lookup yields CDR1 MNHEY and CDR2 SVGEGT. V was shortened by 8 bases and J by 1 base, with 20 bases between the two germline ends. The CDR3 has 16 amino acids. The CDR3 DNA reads TGTGCCAGCGCGGGGGGCCACAGGAAGGCGAACACTGAAGCTTTCTTT. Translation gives CASAGGHRKANTEAFF.

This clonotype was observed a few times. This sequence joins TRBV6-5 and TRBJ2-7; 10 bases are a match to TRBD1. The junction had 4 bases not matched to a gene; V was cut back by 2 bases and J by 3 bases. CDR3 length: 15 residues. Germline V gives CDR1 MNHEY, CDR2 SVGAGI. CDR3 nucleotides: TGTGCCAGCAGTTACAGGGACAGGGGCATCTACGAGCAGTACTTC. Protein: CASSYRDRGIYEQYF.

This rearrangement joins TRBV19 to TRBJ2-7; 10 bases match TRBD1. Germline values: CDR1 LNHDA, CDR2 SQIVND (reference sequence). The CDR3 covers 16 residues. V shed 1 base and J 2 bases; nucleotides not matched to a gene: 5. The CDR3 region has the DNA TGTGCCAGTAGTATAGCCGGGACAGGGGTTACCTACGAGCAGTACTTC. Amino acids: CASSIAGTGVTYEQYF.

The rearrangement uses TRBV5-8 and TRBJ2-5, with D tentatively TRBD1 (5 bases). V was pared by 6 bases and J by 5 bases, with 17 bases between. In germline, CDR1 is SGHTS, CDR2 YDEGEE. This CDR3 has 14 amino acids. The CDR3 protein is CASNLGREGETQYF. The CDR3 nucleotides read TGTGCCAGCAATCTAGGCAGGGAAGGGGAGACCCAGTACTTC.

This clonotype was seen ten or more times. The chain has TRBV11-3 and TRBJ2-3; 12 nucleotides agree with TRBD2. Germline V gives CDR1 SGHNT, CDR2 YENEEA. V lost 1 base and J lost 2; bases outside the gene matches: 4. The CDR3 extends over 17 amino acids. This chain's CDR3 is CASSLGLAGDSTDTQYF. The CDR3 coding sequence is TGTGCCAGCAGCTTAGGACTAGCGGGAGACTCCACAGATACGCAGTATTTT. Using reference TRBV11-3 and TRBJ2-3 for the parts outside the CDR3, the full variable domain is EAGVVQSPRYKIIEKKQPVAFWCNPISGHNTLYWYLQNLGQGPELLIRYENEEAVDDSQLPKDRFSAERLKGVDSTLKIQPAELGDSAVYLCASSLGLAGDSTDTQYFGPGTRLTVL.

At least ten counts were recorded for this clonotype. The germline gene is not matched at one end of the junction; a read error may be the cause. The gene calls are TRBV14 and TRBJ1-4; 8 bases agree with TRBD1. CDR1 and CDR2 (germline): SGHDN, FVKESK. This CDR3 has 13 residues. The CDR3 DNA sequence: TGTGCCAGCAGCCACGGAAGATCGACAGGGGTGATTTTT. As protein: CASSHGRSTGVIF.

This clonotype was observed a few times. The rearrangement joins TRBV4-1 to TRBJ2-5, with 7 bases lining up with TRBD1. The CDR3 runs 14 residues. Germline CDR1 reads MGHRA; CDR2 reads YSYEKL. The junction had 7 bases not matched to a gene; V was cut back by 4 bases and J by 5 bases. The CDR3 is CASSPDRVQETQYF. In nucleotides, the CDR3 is TGCGCCAGCAGCCCCGACAGGGTCCAGGAGACCCAGTACTTC.

CDR3 residues: CASSLNSGGYTF. In DNA form, the CDR3 reads TGTGCCAGCAGCTTAAATAGCGGAGGCTACACCTTC. The chain is built from TRBV7-2 and TRBJ1-2; D unresolved. Trimming took off 2 bases at V and 8 bases at J, with 9 bases between the two ends. The CDR3 contains 12 residues. CDR1 and CDR2 from the germline V gene are SGHTA and FQGNSA. Full variable domain (missing parts from reference TRBV7-2 and TRBJ1-2): GAGVSQSPSNKVTEKGKDVELRCDPISGHTALYWYRQSLGQGLEFLIYFQGNSAPDKSGLPSDRFSAERTGGSVSTLTIQRTQQEDSAVYLCASSLNSGGYTFGSGTRLTVV.

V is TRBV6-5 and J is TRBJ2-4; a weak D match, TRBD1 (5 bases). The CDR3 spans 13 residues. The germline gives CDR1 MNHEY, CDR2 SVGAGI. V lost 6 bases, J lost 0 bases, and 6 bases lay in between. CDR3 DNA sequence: TGTGCCAGCAGGGACACAGCCAAAAACATTCAGTACTTC. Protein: CASRDTAKNIQYF.

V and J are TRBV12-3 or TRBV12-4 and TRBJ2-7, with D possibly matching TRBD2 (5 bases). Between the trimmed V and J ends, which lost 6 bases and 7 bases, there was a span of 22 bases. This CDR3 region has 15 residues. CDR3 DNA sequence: TGTGCCAGCAGCGGGCCGGAGGACCTCGGTCGGGAGCAGTACTTC. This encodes CASSGPEDLGREQYF.